Listed below are T cell receptor beta chains from one sample, sequenced in a study of cytomegalovirus exposure and HLA in healthy donors. Sequenced by immunoSEQ multiplex PCR; TCRdb stores in-frame clones only, minus some. The data contain under 300,000 clones, roughly 91% of them seen just once; the ten biggest clones take up approximately 1.5%. Sequenced material: PBMCs. The origin of the receptors is a girl aged 2 to 9 in good health and CMV-seronegative. Each CDR3 is given with its conserved first and last residue.

TRBV10-3,TRBJ2-7,CAISDADEQYF
TRBV10-2,TRBJ2-2,CASRAQLAGGGTGELFF
TRBV30,TRBJ2-1,CAWSKRRGTYNEQFF
TRBV2,TRBJ2-7,CASSVRFHEQYF
TRBV6-1,TRBJ1-5,CASSVQGRQPQHF
TRBV28,TRBJ1-3,CASIWGGGSGNTIYF
TRBV9,TRBJ1-5,CASSAPLHQVGQSGGQPQHF
TRBV27,TRBJ1-1,CASSNRASRDTEAFF
TRBV19,TRBJ2-7,CASSIIAESSYEQYF
TRBV18,TRBJ1-4,CASSPEQGAGEKLFF
TRBV29-1,TRBJ2-3,CSVEWLAGETETSTDTQYF
TRBV15,TRBJ1-2,CATSPTGASGYTF
TRBV15,TRBJ1-4,CATSRDVEAVGNEKLFF
TRBV4-1,TRBJ1-1,CASSQGRPRGRAEAFF
TRBV27,TRBJ2-7,CASSPSPTGYEQYF
TRBV27,TRBJ1-2,CASSPPRGHYGYTF
TRBV11-3,TRBJ2-3,CASSPSGVINTQYF
TRBV4-1,TRBJ2-5,CASSQVAIQETQYF
TRBV5-4,TRBJ1-3,CASSPNLGGGNTIYF
TRBV29-1,TRBJ2-1,CSPWQGARVTYNEQFF
TRBV6-6,TRBJ2-7,CASTQKREGHYEQYF
TRBV6-5,TRBJ2-7,CASAQTRDFEQYF
TRBV29-1,TRBJ2-7,CSVLGLAAAYEQYF
TRBV6-1,TRBJ2-5,CASSETRTLGAQYF
TRBV5-1,TRBJ2-7,CASSLGQGREQYF
TRBV9,TRBJ1-6,CASSVEGQANSPLHF
TRBV2,TRBJ2-7,CASSVRLAGEEQYF
TRBV6-1,TRBJ2-2,CASSELSTGELFF
TRBV4-1,TRBJ2-1,CASSGAPGLAGGPLYNEQFF
TRBV4-2,TRBJ2-6,CASSQEPSGRSNTGANVLTF
TRBV27,TRBJ2-1,CASSFTHSGGKYNEQFF
TRBV10-1,TRBJ2-7,CASSDISAGGTYEQYF
TRBV19,TRBJ1-5,CASSMVRILSHQPQHF
TRBV29-1,TRBJ2-1,CSVGGLAGVGNEQFF
TRBV6-9,TRBJ2-7,CASSFERQGGFYEQYF
TRBV10-3,TRBJ2-7,CAIRGPGGQYF
TRBV28,TRBJ2-7,CASFSGTSGGAGEQYF
TRBV6-1,TRBJ1-2,CASYRDHYGYTF
TRBV19,TRBJ2-1,CASKKGTEDTPYNEQFF
TRBV7-9,TRBJ2-1,CASSLPGRFEQFF
TRBV19,TRBJ1-2,CASSIGTGGAGYTF
TRBV19,TRBJ2-7,CASSNRDRLNEQYF
TRBV18,TRBJ1-3,CASSPPVGSGNTIYF
TRBV19,TRBJ2-7,CASRLDGQGVYEQYF
TRBV29-1,TRBJ1-2,CSVEVVLTGGGYGYTF
TRBV2,TRBJ1-5,CASELQGKPQHF
TRBV2,TRBJ1-3,CASGQSSGNTIYF
TRBV7-8,TRBJ1-3,CASSLRNRLGQFSGNTIYF
TRBV9,TRBJ2-6,CASSVGLDSGANVLTF
TRBV11-2,TRBJ2-7,CASSHHPSGSYEQYF
TRBV7-2,TRBJ1-5,CASSRDNQPQHF
TRBV27,NA,CASSLRGYEQYF
TRBV25-1,TRBJ1-1,CASSEWGQNTEAFF
TRBV4-1,TRBJ1-1,CASSSQPQGAKGNTEAFF
TRBV4-1,TRBJ1-2,CASSQDGGRVNYGYTF
TRBV5-6,TRBJ1-1,CASSRSDRSNTEAFF
TRBV7-9,TRBJ2-7,CASSLPDTYSYEQYF
TRBV9,NA,CASSLGEGQGAIYEQYF
TRBV7-2,TRBJ1-1,CASSIRGGARATEAFF
TRBV18,TRBJ1-1,CASKPGGGYTEAFF